This note documents a single TCR beta chain sequence. Its matching antigen is unknown. Cells classed as naive CD8+ T cells were CD45RO-CCR7+CD27+CD95-. The TRB libraries of cDNA were built by UMI-labeled 5' RACE. Following a re-call of the 5' RACE reads, TCRdb has one entry per CDR3 protein and lacks DNA. This sample contains around 80,000 distinct CDR3 sequences. These data are taken from a study of CXCR3-negative and CXCR3-positive naive CD8 T cells. Points from the study as a whole: CXCR3-expressing naive cells carried TRB CDR3s more hydrophobic than those of CXCR3-negative naive cells.

Germline CDR1 reads MNHEY; CDR2 reads SVGEGT. This CDR3 has 16 residues. V and J are TRBV6-2 or TRBV6-3 and TRBJ2-2; TCRdb reports TRBD2, a call that lacks DNA to check it against. The sequence derives from a human donor in good health. Some clones in this sample may be carry-over from other donors' samples. The sample was naive CXCR3+ CD8+ T cells from blood. Documented subset: CD45RO-CCR7+CD27+CD95- naive CD8+ T cells expressing CXCR3 (TNR3+). The CDR3 sequence is CASSYFAGGPIGELFF.